What follows are 9 T cell receptor beta chains derived from one specimen sequenced in a study of blood T cell repertoires in COVID-19. Sequenced by immunoSEQ multiplex PCR; TCRdb stores in-frame clones only, minus some. The sample contains over 80,000 clones, around 87% of which appear only once. The specimen sequenced was peripheral blood. The receptors stem from a human donor in a cohort sampled during active COVID-19.

V usage is TRBV27 and J usage is TRBJ2-1; TRBD2 aligns across 10 bases. The CDR3 length is 17 residues. Germline V gene lookup returns CDR1 MNHEY and CDR2 SMNVEV (reference sequence). V shed 3 bases and J 7 bases; nucleotides not matched to a gene: 12. Here the CDR3 DNA reads TGTGCCAGCAGTTTGAAAGGTCGAGCGGGAGGGAAAAATGAGCAGTTCTTC. It is translated as CASSLKGRAGGKNEQFF.

The chain uses TRBV3-1 (or the pseudogene TRBV3-2) and TRBJ2-1, with unresolved D. V was shortened by 2 bases and J by 2 bases, with 4 bases between the two germline ends. Germline lookup yields CDR1 LGHDT and CDR2 YNNKEL (reference sequence). The CDR3 spans 13 residues. CDR3: CASSQTPYNEQFF. The CDR3, as DNA: TGTGCCAGCAGCCAAACACCCTACAATGAGCAGTTCTTC.

The rearrangement links TRBV27 to TRBJ2-3; D is perhaps TRBD2 (7 bases). Trimming shortened V by 7 bases and J by 4 bases, and 15 bases separated the two germline ends. Germline CDR1 reads MNHEY; CDR2 reads SMNVEV (reference sequence). The CDR3 extends over 14 amino acids. CDR3 sequence: CASTSTGGPDTQYF. The CDR3 region has the DNA TGTGCCAGCACCTCGACGGGGGGCCCAGATACGCAGTATTTT.

This clone was counted between two and nine times. This sequence joins TRBV11-1 and TRBJ1-1, with D tentatively TRBD1 (6 bases). The length of the CDR3 is 15 residues. V shed 1 base and J shed 0 bases, with 9 bases lying between them. Germline V gene lookup returns CDR1 SGHAT and CDR2 FQDESV (reference sequence). CDR3 region: CASSLGTVLNTEAFF. CDR3 sequence (DNA): TGTGCCAGCAGCTTAGGGACAGTCTTGAACACTGAAGCTTTCTTT.

The chain combines TRBV4-2 with TRBJ1-4; D might be TRBD1 (6 bases). Germline V gives CDR1 LGHNA, CDR2 YNFKEQ. The CDR3 loop spans 14 amino acids. V was clipped by 4 bases and J by 6 bases, with 12 bases between them. The CDR3 is CASSPWGGDEKLFF. As DNA, the CDR3 is TGTGCCAGCAGCCCCTGGGGGGGCGATGAAAAACTGTTTTTT.

The chain combines TRBV5-1 with TRBJ2-1, with 7 bases matching TRBD2. Germline trimming cut 1 base from V and 5 bases from J; bases unmatched to any gene: 6. This CDR3 has 15 residues. Looked up from germline, CDR1 is SGHRS and CDR2 is YFSETQ. In nucleotides, the CDR3 is TGCGCCAGCAGCTTGCCGGCTAGCGGTAACAATGAGCAGTTCTTC. This codes for CASSLPASGNNEQFF.

The J gene is TRBJ2-5, the V gene TRBV24-1, with a weak D call TRBD1 (6 bases). CDR3 length: 15 residues. Trimming shortened V by 3 bases and J by 4 bases, and 14 bases separated the two germline ends. The germline V gene has CDR1 KGHDR and CDR2 SFDVKD. CDR3 bases: TGTGCCACCAGTGATCACAGGGAAGACCCAGAGACCCAGTACTTC. Amino acids: CATSDHREDPETQYF.

The chain couples TRBV6-6 to TRBJ1-2; 9 bases map to TRBD1. J was trimmed by 5 bases and V by 6 bases; bases with no gene match: 16. CDR1 and CDR2 from the germline V gene are MNHNY and SVGAGI (reference sequence). The CDR3 is 17 residues long. The CDR3 sequence is CASRRWTGAAASYGYTF. For the CDR3, the DNA is TGTGCCAGCAGGCGATGGACAGGGGCCGCTGCGAGTTATGGCTACACCTTC.

This rearrangement joins TRBV6-5 to TRBJ2-7, with a tentative D call TRBD2 (5 bases). V was clipped by 8 bases and J by 13 bases, with 18 bases between them. Germline CDR1 is MNHEY and CDR2 is SVGAGI. The CDR3 is 11 residues long. CDR3 bases: TGTGCCAGCCGCGGCTCCGGGATCCAATACTTC. This sequence encodes CASRGSGIQYF.